Sequencing of this T cell receptor (beta chain) was carried out in a study of shared clonotypes between healthy human individuals. Findings and caveats of the study: As a rule, naive subsets had a larger estimated richness than memory subsets.

The V gene's germline CDR1 is MNHEY and CDR2 SMNVEV (reference sequence). CDR3 length equals 13 residues. The V end was cut by 3 bases, the J end by 7 bases, with 13 bases between. A word on this clone: The antigen is unknown.

Profiled with immunoSEQ multiplex PCR; TCRdb holds only in-frame clones, not every one. Here the sample spans about 1.5 million clones, about 98% being singletons. CD4+ cells were split into CD45RA+ naive and CD45RA-negative memory subsets. This receptor was taken from a young man in good health. V usage is TRBV27 and J usage is TRBJ2-7; TRBD2 might be the D (5 bases). The sequenced material came from naive CD4+ T cells sorted from blood. Described subset: CD45RA+ positively selected. CDR3: CASSFGIGREQYF. The CDR3 nucleotides are TGTGCCAGCAGTTTCGGGATAGGTCGTGAGCAGTACTTC.